This TCR beta chain was documented in a study of OX40 agonist ivuxolimab in advanced cancers. The wider study: The group had a mean age of 60 years, ranged from roughly 20 to 79, and was roughly 83% male.

With respect to this clone: Antigen specificity is unknown.

Profiling relied on immunoSEQ multiplex PCR, and the TCRdb table lists in-frame clones only, not all of them. This sample has tens of thousands of clones, with 90% to 95% found just once. Study-level findings and limits: Doses of 0.1 to 3.0 mg/kg were accompanied by clonal expansion of CD4+ and CD8+ blood T cells by week 6.

Trimming took off 4 bases at V and 2 bases at J, with 12 bases between the two ends. Germline values: CDR1 SGDLS, CDR2 YYNGEE. This CDR3 region has 14 residues. The sample here was CD4+ or CD8+ T cells sorted from blood, taken in a trial of the OX40 agonist ivuxolimab. The chain uses TRBV9 and TRBJ1-2, with D perhaps matching TRBD1 (6 bases). The source is an adult with an advanced solid tumor such as melanoma, head and neck, liver or kidney cancer. CDR3 sequence (DNA): TGTGCCAGCAGCCGAGGCCAGGGGAACTATGGCTACACCTTC. Its translation: CASSRGQGNYGYTF.